This record covers a single T cell receptor (beta chain). This record comes from a study of graft-versus-host responses after intestinal transplantation. Study-wide background: Following induction with anti-thymocyte globulin, all recipients were given tacrolimus and steroids for two to four years. Study-level results: Recipient marrow contained GvH clones, some of which appeared first in ileum or blood. Circulating GvH clone levels at their peak were associated with HvG declines (early post-transplant).

Irradiated, violet-dye-labeled stimulator cells, 200,000 in number, were plated with 200,000 CFSE-labeled responder cells. Clones were read by immunoSEQ multiplex PCR, and TCRdb kept only the in-frame ones, dropping some. The sample gives 14,000 or so clones, 35% to 45% of which show up once; about 16% is in the top ten. Trimming left V 6 bases short and J 0 bases short, with 9 bases between. The CDR3 is made up of 15 amino acids. CDR1 and CDR2 (germline): LNHDA, SQIVND (reference sequence). The chain recombines TRBV19 with TRBJ2-6, with D maybe TRBD2 (5 bases). The receptor comes from a human patient who received an intestinal transplant. The source was alloreactive CD8+ T cells from a mixed lymphocyte reaction culture, collected before intestinal transplant. Subset described: CFSE-low proliferating T cells sorted from roughly six-day pre-transplant mixed lymphocyte reaction (GvH or HvG direction). CDR3 region: CASSDGLSGANVLTF. In DNA form, the CDR3 reads TGTGCCAGTAGCGACGGACTCTCTGGGGCCAACGTCCTGACTTTC.